These T cell receptor beta chains were read from a single sample in a study of shared clonotypes between healthy human individuals. Produced via immunoSEQ multiplex PCR; TCRdb's table is partial and in-frame only. This repertoire shows more than 400,000 clones, less than 96% found once; its top ten account for 0.055% to 0.075%. Sequenced: naive CD4+ T cells sorted from blood. Receptor source: a woman under 40 in good health. Each CDR3 is given with its conserved first and last residue. Each record gives: J gene, V gene, D gene, CDR3 protein. The D gene is left open where the match is weak.

j_call: TRBJ1-5; v_call: TRBV10-3; d_call: TRBD1; cdr3_aa: CATSSGQGGSQPQHF
j_call: TRBJ2-5; v_call: TRBV11-3; d_call: TRBD1; cdr3_aa: CASSLSTGEETQYF
j_call: TRBJ2-1; v_call: TRBV7-9; d_call: NA; cdr3_aa: CASSPRTINEQFF
j_call: TRBJ2-7; v_call: TRBV11-2; d_call: NA; cdr3_aa: CASSKPTGGSSYEQYF
j_call: TRBJ2-4; v_call: TRBV7-9; d_call: NA; cdr3_aa: CASSFRAVPDIQYF
j_call: TRBJ1-2; v_call: TRBV25-1; d_call: NA; cdr3_aa: CASGLRGPYYGYTF
j_call: TRBJ2-1; v_call: TRBV5-1; d_call: NA; cdr3_aa: CASSLGSGTRSSYNEQFF
j_call: TRBJ1-5; v_call: TRBV4-2; d_call: NA; cdr3_aa: CASSQDDIAERNQPQHF
j_call: TRBJ2-2; v_call: TRBV5-1; d_call: NA; cdr3_aa: CASSLNFGSFTGELFF
j_call: TRBJ2-6; v_call: TRBV5-4; d_call: NA; cdr3_aa: CASSLDGSGANVLTF
j_call: TRBJ1-1; v_call: TRBV13; d_call: NA; cdr3_aa: CASSIGRPNTEAFF
j_call: TRBJ2-5; v_call: TRBV6-5; d_call: TRBD1; cdr3_aa: CASTHEGGGETQYF
j_call: TRBJ2-7; v_call: TRBV19; d_call: NA; cdr3_aa: CASSMRPSQNEQYF
j_call: TRBJ2-7; v_call: TRBV28; d_call: TRBD1; cdr3_aa: CASSLDRVSYEQYF
j_call: TRBJ2-5; v_call: TRBV18; d_call: TRBD2; cdr3_aa: CASSREKTSLETQYF
j_call: TRBJ2-7; v_call: TRBV19; d_call: TRBD2; cdr3_aa: CASSIGSGSSYEQYF
j_call: TRBJ1-1; v_call: TRBV29-1; d_call: NA; cdr3_aa: CSVERGNTEAFF
j_call: TRBJ2-2; v_call: TRBV21-1; d_call: NA; cdr3_aa: CASSKRGGQVNTGELFF
j_call: TRBJ2-3; v_call: TRBV5-5; d_call: TRBD1; cdr3_aa: CASSLGWFGQGTDTQYF
j_call: TRBJ2-1; v_call: TRBV5-1; d_call: NA; cdr3_aa: CASSWDNEQFF
j_call: TRBJ1-5; v_call: TRBV2; d_call: TRBD1; cdr3_aa: CASTRTGEFQPQHF
j_call: TRBJ1-5; v_call: TRBV4-1; d_call: NA; cdr3_aa: CASSRGESSNQPQHF
j_call: TRBJ2-7; v_call: TRBV28; d_call: NA; cdr3_aa: CASSLYGTSYEQYF
j_call: TRBJ2-7; v_call: TRBV28; d_call: NA; cdr3_aa: CASSLLGREQYF
j_call: TRBJ1-6; v_call: TRBV27; d_call: NA; cdr3_aa: CASSATSGSPLHF
j_call: TRBJ2-3; v_call: TRBV10-2; d_call: NA; cdr3_aa: CASKWEGADTQYF
j_call: TRBJ2-5; v_call: TRBV7-9; d_call: TRBD2; cdr3_aa: CASSLVEGGKTQYF
j_call: TRBJ2-2; v_call: TRBV7-9; d_call: NA; cdr3_aa: CASSLLDSLTGELFF
j_call: TRBJ2-3; v_call: TRBV7-9; d_call: NA; cdr3_aa: CASSPEQVGGTDTQYF
j_call: TRBJ1-4; v_call: TRBV19; d_call: NA; cdr3_aa: CASSITGATNEKLFF
j_call: TRBJ1-3; v_call: TRBV6-5; d_call: NA; cdr3_aa: CASSLGGNGGTIYF